This TCR beta chain was identified during a study of T-cell reconstitution after alpha-beta-depleted transplantation in children. Whole-study findings and limits: Reported findings indicate that, about two months after transplant, alpha-beta T cells came from several hundred expanded clones, which were derived from non-depleted graft cells.

Worth noting for this clonotype: Its specificity is unknown.

The CDR3 sequence is 15 residues long. Germline V gives CDR1 SGHRS, CDR2 YFSETQ. Trimming took off 4 bases at V and 7 bases at J, with 20 bases between the two ends. Using unique molecular identifiers, the investigators prepared the TCRbeta library. TCRdb reprocessed the PCR reads via MiXCR and lists one record per CDR3 protein. The sample records some 600,000 distinct CDR3 sequences, about an eighth being singletons. This rearrangement joins TRBV5-1 to TRBJ1-1; TRBD1 might be the D (6 bases). The sequence was collected from a male patient aged 10 to 17 who had a stem cell transplant for acute myeloid leukemia, so the T cells may come from the graft donor. Material: PBMCs, mostly from graft donor cells, obtained 360 days after TCRalphabeta/CD19-depleted stem cell transplant. CDR3 loop: CASSLYGSGAGEAFF. The CDR3 coding sequence is TGCGCCAGCAGCCTATACGGTTCGGGGGCCGGTGAAGCTTTCTTT.